This T cell receptor beta chain was observed in a study of long-term antiretroviral therapy in people with HIV. At survey level, the immunoSEQ assay was run in its v3.0 version. Profiling relied on immunoSEQ multiplex PCR, and the TCRdb table lists in-frame clones only, not all of them. The sample records about 18,000 clones, 80% to 90% being singletons. Germline V gene sequence: CDR1 LNHDA, CDR2 SQIVND (reference sequence). Deletions cut 7 bases from V and 0 bases from J, with 6 bases between. The CDR3 has 13 amino acids. This clone was counted between two and nine times. The sequence came from a man between 45 and 60 years old with HIV. The source was unsorted PBMCs, collected 4.2 years after starting antiretroviral therapy. The chain combines TRBV19 with TRBJ2-2; D is unresolved. The CDR3 nucleotides read TGTGCCAGTACATTACCGAACACCGGGGAGCTGTTTTTT. As protein: CASTLPNTGELFF.